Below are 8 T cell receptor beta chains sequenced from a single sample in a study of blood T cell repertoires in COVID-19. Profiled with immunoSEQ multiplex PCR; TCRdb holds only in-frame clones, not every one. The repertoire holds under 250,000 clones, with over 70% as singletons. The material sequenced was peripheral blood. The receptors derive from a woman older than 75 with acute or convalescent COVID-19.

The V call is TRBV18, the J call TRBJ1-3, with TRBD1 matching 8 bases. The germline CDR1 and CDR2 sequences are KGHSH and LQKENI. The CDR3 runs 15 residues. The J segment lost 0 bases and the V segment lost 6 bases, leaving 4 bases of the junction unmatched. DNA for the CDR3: TGTGCCAGCTCGGGACAGGAGGGCTCTGGAAACACCATATATTTT. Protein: CASSGQEGSGNTIYF. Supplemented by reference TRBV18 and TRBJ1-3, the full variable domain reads NAGVMQNPRHLVRRRGQEARLRCSPMKGHSHVYWYRQLPEEGLKFMVYLQKENIIDESGMPKERFSAEFPKEGPSILRIQQVVRGDSAAYFCASSGQEGSGNTIYFGEGSWLTVV.

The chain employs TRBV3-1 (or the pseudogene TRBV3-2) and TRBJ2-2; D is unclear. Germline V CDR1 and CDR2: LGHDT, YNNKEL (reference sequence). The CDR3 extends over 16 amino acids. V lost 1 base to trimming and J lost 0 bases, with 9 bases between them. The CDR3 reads CASSQAWRANTGELFF. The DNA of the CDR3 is TGTGCCAGCAGCCAAGCTTGGAGAGCGAACACCGGGGAGCTGTTTTTT.

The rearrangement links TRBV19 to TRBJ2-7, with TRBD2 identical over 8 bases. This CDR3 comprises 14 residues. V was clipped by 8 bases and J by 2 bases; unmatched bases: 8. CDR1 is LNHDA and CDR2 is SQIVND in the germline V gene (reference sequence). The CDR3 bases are TGTGCCAGTGGTCGGGAGGGATCTACCTACGAGCAGTACTTC. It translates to CASGREGSTYEQYF.

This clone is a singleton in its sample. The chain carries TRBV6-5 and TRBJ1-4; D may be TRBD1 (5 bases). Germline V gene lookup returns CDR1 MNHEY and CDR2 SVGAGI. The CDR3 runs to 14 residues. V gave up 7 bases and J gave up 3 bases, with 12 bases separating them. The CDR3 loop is CASTSDRSNEKLFF. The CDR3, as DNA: TGTGCCAGCACCAGCGACAGATCTAATGAAAAACTGTTTTTT.

The CDR3 protein is CASSQGPGTRSDEQYF. In DNA form, the CDR3 reads TGTGCCAGCAGCCAAGGACCGGGGACTAGGTCGGACGAGCAGTACTTC. The J gene is TRBJ2-7, the V gene TRBV3-1 (or the pseudogene TRBV3-2); 8 bases align to TRBD2. CDR3 size: 16 residues. CDR1 and CDR2 (germline): LGHDT, YNNKEL (reference sequence). With 1 base clipped from V and 5 bases from J, the junction kept 10 bases outside the gene matches.

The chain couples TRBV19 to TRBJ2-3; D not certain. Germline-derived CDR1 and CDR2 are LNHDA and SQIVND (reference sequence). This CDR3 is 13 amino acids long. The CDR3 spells CAIRHKDTDTQYF. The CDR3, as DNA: TGTGCAATCAGGCACAAGGACACAGATACGCAGTATTTT.

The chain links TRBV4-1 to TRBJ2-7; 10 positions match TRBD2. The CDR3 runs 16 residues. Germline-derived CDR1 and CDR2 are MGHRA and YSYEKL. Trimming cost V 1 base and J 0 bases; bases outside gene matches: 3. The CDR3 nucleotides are TGCGCCAGCAGCCAAGGGCTAGCGGGGGTCTCCTACGAGCAGTACTTC. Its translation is CASSQGLAGVSYEQYF.

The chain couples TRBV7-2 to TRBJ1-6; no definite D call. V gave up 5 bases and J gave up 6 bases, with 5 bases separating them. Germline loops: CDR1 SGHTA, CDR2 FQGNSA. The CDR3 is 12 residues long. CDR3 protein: CASSPSNSPLHF. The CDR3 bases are TGTGCCAGCAGCCCTAGTAATTCACCCCTCCACTTT.